This note documents a single T cell receptor (beta chain) sequence. Its antigen is not identified. The germline V gene encodes CDR1 LNHDA and CDR2 SQIVND (reference sequence). Trimming took 5 bases from V and 4 from J, leaving 10 bases between them. This CDR3 has 13 residues. This sample is drawn from a study of beta chain features in type 1 diabetes. Reverse transcription of all isolated RNA meant that expressed TCRB transcripts were sequenced. The protocol was immunoSEQ multiplex PCR, while the TCRdb copy is restricted to in-frame clones and leaves out a portion. Found here are about 240,000 clones, 25% to 30% of them singletons; the top ten hold 3% to 4%. Sorting that relied on CD45RO/CCR7/CD25/CD127/CD95/CD27 yielded CD4+ naive, central memory, regulatory and stem cell-like memory cells. Findings and limits, study-wide: Moderately but significantly shorter TCRB CDR3s were found in Type 1 diabetes patients in all four CD4+ subsets. Relative to healthy donors, patients appeared to have naive, central memory and Treg TCRB repertoires that were more similar. Lower insertion and higher deletion counts appeared at VDJ junctions in type 1 diabetes patients.

The receptor was derived from a man aged 25-45 years in good health. Sequencing was performed on central memory CD4+ T cells from blood. The chain uses TRBV19 and TRBJ2-3; D is ambiguous. The CDR3 nucleotides are TGTGCCAGTAGTGCAACTCGGGCAGATACGCAGTATTTT. Translation gives CASSATRADTQYF.